The rows below give T cell receptor beta chains drawn from one sample of a study of cytomegalovirus exposure and HLA in healthy donors. The repertoire was sequenced with immunoSEQ multiplex PCR; TCRdb's copy has only in-frame clones and lacks some. The profile shows a few hundred thousand clones, roughly 80% of them singletons. The sample taken for sequencing was PBMCs. These receptors came from a man in his thirties or forties in good health and CMV-seronegative. Each CDR3 is given without its conserved first and last residue. Fields, in order: V gene, J gene, CDR3 protein.

TRBV4-1,TRBJ2-3,ASSQVSGIPLTDTQY
TRBV6-8,TRBJ2-2,ASRARGGPGELF
TRBV11-2,TRBJ1-4,ASSLDYRFRPREKLF
TRBV19,TRBJ1-2,ASSMRSPYGYT
TRBV7-3,TRBJ1-2,ASSAQPLYGYT
TRBV7-9,TRBJ1-4,ASSLLTGTANEKLF
TRBV6-5,TRBJ2-7,ASSRGIWYEQY
TRBV2,TRBJ2-1,ASGGGNEQF
TRBV7-9,TRBJ1-1,SSSLPTGRAF
TRBV19,TRBJ1-1,ASKRDRGEAF
TRBV7-2,TRBJ2-5,ASSLMAEPLQETQY
TRBV27,TRBJ2-5,ASSPGSQETQY
TRBV6-6,TRBJ2-6,ASSYSWGSGASVPT
TRBV7-9,TRBJ2-2,ASSLGGRENTGELF
TRBV5-6,TRBJ1-2,ASSLVQAALGYT
TRBV27,TRBJ1-1,ASSDRGEGTEAF